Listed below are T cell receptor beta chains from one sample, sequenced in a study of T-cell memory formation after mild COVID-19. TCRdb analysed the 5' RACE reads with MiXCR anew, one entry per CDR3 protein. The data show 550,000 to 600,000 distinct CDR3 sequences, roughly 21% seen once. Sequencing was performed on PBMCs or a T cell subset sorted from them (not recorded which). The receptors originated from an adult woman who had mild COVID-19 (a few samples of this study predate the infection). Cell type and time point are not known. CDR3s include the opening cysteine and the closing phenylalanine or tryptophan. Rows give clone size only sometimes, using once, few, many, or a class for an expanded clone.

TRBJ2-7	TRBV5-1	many	CASSARTGYKDEQYF
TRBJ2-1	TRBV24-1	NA	CATSDLSPGYNEQFF
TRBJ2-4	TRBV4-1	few	CASSQGLAFAKNIQYF
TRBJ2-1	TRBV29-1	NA	CSVQTGGSYNEQFF
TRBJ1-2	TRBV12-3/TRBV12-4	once	CASTRKGGFYTF
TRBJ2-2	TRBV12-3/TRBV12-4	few	CASGLAGETGELFF
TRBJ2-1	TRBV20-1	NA	CSARSGTGGNEQFF
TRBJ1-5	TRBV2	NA	CASSQESSYQPQHF
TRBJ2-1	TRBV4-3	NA	CASSQDIGLGYNEQFF
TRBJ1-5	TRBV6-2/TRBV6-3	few	CASSYVQLINQPQHF
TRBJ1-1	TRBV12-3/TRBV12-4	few	CASRSRARMNTEAFF
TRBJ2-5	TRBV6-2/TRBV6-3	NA	CASGGRRETQYF
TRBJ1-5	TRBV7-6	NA	CASSLGVQGSNQPQHF
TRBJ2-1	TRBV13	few	CASSFGGGLSYNEQFF
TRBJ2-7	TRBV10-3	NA	CAISESLWGYEQYF
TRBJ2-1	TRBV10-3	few	CAISGSGGALAYNEQFF
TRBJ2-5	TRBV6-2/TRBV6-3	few	CASSYGRLDVSATQYF
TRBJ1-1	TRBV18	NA	CASSPSWAARTEAFF
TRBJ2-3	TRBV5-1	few	CASSPHGTSGGGGTQYF
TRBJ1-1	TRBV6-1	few	CASSEARSPNTEAFF
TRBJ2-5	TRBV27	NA	CASSLAGLETQYF
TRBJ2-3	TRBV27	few	CASSLSVVLAGSTDTQYF
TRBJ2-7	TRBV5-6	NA	CASSPRGRNSYEQYF
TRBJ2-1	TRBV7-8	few	CASKTSGRLNEQFF
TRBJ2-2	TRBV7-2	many	CASPAGLAGSGNTGELFF